This note documents a single T cell receptor beta chain sequence. In the authors' methods: Estimation of nucleated cell counts was performed using reference gene primer amplification. Clones were sequenced by immunoSEQ multiplex PCR, and TCRdb holds only the in-frame ones, with some missing. V, J and clone size are those of that table, while D and trimming were read from the DNA. The sample consists of about 240,000 clones, 80% to 90% of them appearing once. The sample is drawn from a study of blood T cell repertoires in COVID-19. On the study more broadly: Nucleic acid was either cDNA or gDNA, and it came from T cells, B-cell-depleted T cells, or PBMCs.

Participants came from about 23 US areas, aged roughly 18 to 95 years. Researchers sorted participants into cohorts using their self-reported clinical history. CDR3 length equals 19 residues. The junction had 13 bases not matched to a gene; V was cut back by 1 base and J by 0 bases. Germline-derived CDR1 and CDR2 are SEHNR and FQNEAQ (reference sequence). The TCR originated in a woman aged 25 to 39 with acute COVID-19. Sequenced: PBMCs or T cells enriched from blood (not recorded which). The J gene is TRBJ1-1, the V gene TRBV7-9; 8 positions agree with TRBD1. The CDR3 sequence: CASSLGQGARYFMNTEAFF. The CDR3 DNA follows: TGTGCCAGCAGCTTAGGTCAGGGGGCCCGTTATTTCATGAACACTGAAGCTTTCTTT.